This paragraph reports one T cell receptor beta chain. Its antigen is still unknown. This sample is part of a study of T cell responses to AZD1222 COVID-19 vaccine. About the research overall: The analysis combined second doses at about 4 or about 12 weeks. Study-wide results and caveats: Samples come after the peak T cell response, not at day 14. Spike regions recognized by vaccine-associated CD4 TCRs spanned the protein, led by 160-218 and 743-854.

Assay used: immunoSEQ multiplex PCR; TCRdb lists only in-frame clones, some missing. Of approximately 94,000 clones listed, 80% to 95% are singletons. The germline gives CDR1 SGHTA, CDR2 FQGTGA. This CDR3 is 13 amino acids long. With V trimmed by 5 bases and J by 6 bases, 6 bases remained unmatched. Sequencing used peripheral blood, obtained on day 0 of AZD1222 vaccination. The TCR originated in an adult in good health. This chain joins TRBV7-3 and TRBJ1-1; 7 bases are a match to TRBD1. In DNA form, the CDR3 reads TGTGCCAGCAGCATAAGACAGGGTGCTGAAGCTTTCTTT. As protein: CASSIRQGAEAFF. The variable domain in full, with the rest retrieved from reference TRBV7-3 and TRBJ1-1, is GAGVSQTPSNKVTEKGKYVELRCDPISGHTALYWYRQSLGQGPEFLIYFQGTGAADDSGLPNDRFFAVRPEGSVSTLKIQRTERGDSAVYLCASSIRQGAEAFFGQGTRLTVV.